This T cell receptor (beta chain) was documented in a study of shared T cell receptors in the human thymus. This table comes from immunoSEQ multiplex PCR, and its TCRdb copy is limited to in-frame clones, with some not included. The sample has about 710,000 clones; around 87% are singletons. CDR1 ENHRY and CDR2 SYGVKD come from the germline V gene. This CDR3 region has 16 residues. J lost 3 bases, V lost 5 bases, and 11 bases had no gene match. These same records also appear under a second study, on human thymus T cells.

V is TRBV10-3 and J is TRBJ1-2, with 8 positions matching TRBD1. The sequenced material came from thymocytes. The sequence derives from a boy less than two years old with a congenital heart defect. CDR3 amino acids: CAISRDRRQFYYGYTF. The CDR3 bases are TGTGCCATCAGTAGGGACAGGCGCCAATTCTACTATGGCTACACCTTC.